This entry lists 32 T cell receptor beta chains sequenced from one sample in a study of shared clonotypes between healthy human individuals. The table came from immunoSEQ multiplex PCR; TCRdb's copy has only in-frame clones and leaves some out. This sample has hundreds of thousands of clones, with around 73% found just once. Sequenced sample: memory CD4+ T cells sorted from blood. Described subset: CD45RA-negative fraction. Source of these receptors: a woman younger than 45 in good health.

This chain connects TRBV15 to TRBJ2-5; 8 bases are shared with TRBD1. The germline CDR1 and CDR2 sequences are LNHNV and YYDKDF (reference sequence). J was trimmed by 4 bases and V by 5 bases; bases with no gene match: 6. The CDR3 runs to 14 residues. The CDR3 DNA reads TGTGCCACCAGCGAGGACAGGGCGGGAGAGACCCAGTACTTC. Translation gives CATSEDRAGETQYF. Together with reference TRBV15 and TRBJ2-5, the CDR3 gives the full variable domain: DAMVIQNPRYQVTQFGKPVTLSCSQTLNHNVMYWYQQKSSQAPKLLFHYYDKDFNNEADTPDNFQSRRPNTSFCFLDIRSPGLGDTAMYLCATSEDRAGETQYFGPGTRLLVL.

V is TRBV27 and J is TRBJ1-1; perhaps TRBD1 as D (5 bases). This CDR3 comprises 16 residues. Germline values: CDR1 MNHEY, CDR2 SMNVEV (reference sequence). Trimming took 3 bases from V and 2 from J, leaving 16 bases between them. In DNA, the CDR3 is TGTGCCAGCAGTTTGGGGCTTTACAGGAGTAACACTGAAGCTTTCTTT. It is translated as CASSLGLYRSNTEAFF.

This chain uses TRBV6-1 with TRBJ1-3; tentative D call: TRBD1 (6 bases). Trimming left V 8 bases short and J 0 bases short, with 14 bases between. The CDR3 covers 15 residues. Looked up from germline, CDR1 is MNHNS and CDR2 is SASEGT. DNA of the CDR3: TGTGCCAGCGTGGGGAGACAGGTCTCTGGAAACACCATATATTTT. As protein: CASVGRQVSGNTIYF.

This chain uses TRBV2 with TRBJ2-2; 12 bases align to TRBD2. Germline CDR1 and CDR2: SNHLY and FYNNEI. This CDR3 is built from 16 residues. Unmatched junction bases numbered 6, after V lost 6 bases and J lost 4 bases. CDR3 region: CASRAGLAGITGELFF. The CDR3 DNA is TGTGCCAGCAGAGCCGGACTAGCGGGAATCACCGGGGAGCTGTTTTTT. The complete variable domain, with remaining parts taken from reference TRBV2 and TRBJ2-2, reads EPEVTQTPSHQVTQMGQEVILRCVPISNHLYFYWYRQILGQKVEFLVSFYNNEISEKSEIFDDQFSVERPDGSNFTLKIRSTKLEDSAMYFCASRAGLAGITGELFFGEGSRLTVL.

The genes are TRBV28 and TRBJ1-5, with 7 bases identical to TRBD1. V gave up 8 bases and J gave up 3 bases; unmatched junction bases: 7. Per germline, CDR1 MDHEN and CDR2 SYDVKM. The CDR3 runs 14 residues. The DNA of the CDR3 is TGTGCCAGCGGGGAGACAGGGACCAATCAGCCCCAGCATTTT. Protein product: CASGETGTNQPQHF.

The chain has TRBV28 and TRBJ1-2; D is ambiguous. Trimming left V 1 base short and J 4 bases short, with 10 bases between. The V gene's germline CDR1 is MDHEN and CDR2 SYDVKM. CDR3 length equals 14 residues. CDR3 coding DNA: TGTGCCAGCAGTTTATCGTCAGGAGCCTATGGCTACACCTTC. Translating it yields CASSLSSGAYGYTF.

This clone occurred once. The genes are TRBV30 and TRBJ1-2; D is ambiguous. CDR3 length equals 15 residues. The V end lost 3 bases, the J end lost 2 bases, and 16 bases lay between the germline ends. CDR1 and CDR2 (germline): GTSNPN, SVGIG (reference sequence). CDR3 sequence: CAWRYPNSGNYGYTF. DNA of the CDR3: TGTGCCTGGAGATACCCCAACAGCGGAAACTATGGCTACACCTTC. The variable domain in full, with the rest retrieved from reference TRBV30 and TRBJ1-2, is SQTIHQWPATLVQPVGSPLSLECTVEGTSNPNLYWYRQAAGRGLQLLFYSVGIGQISSEVPQNLSASRPQDRQFILSSKKLLLSDSGFYLCAWRYPNSGNYGYTFGSGTRLTVV.

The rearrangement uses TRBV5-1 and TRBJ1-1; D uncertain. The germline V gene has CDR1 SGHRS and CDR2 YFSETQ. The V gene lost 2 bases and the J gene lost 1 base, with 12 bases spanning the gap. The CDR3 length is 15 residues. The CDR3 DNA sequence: TGCGCCAGCAGCTTACAAGTAGAAGAGAACACTGAAGCTTTCTTT. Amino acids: CASSLQVEENTEAFF.

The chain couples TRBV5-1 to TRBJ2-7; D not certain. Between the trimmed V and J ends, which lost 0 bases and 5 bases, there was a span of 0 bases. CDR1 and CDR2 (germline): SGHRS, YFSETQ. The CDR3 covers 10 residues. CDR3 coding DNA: TGCGCCAGCAGCTTGGACGAGCAGTACTTC. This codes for CASSLDEQYF. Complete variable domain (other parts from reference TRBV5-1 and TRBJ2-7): KAGVTQTPRYLIKTRGQQVTLSCSPISGHRSVSWYQQTPGQGLQFLFEYFSETQRNKGNFPGRFSGRQFSNSRSEMNVSTLELGDSALYLCASSLDEQYFGPGTRLTVT.

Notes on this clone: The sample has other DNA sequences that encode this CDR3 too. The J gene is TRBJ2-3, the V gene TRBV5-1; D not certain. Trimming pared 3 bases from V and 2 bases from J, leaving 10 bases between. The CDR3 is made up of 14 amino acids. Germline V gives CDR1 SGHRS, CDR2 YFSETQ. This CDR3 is CASSSKGPTDTQYF. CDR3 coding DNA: TGCGCCAGCAGCTCCAAGGGTCCCACAGATACGCAGTATTTT.

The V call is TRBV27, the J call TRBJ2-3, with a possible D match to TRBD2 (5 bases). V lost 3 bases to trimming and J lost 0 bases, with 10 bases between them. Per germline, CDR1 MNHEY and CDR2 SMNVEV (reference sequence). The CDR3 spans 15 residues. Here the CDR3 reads CASSFRAASTDTQYF. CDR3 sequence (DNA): TGTGCCAGCAGTTTCCGAGCGGCTAGCACAGATACGCAGTATTTT.

The CDR3: CASSPEVGSYEQYF. The DNA of the CDR3 is TGTGCCAGCAGTCCCGAGGTGGGCTCCTACGAGCAGTACTTC. The V gene is TRBV7-9, the J gene TRBJ2-7; no reliable D call. Trimming pared 6 bases from V and 0 bases from J, leaving 12 bases between. The CDR3 is 14 residues long. Germline values: CDR1 SEHNR, CDR2 FQNEAQ (reference sequence).

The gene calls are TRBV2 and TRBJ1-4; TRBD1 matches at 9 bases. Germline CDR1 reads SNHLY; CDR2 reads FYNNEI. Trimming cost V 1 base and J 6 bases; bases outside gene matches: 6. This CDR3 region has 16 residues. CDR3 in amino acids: CASSEERQGVYEKLFF. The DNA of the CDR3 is TGTGCCAGCAGTGAAGAAAGACAGGGGGTTTATGAAAAACTGTTTTTT.

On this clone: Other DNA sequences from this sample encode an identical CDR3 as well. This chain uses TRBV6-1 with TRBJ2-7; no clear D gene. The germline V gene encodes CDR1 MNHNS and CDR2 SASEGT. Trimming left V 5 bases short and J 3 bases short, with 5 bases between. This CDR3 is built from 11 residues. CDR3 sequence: CASSTGYEQYF. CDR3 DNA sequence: TGTGCCAGCAGTACTGGCTACGAGCAGTACTTC.

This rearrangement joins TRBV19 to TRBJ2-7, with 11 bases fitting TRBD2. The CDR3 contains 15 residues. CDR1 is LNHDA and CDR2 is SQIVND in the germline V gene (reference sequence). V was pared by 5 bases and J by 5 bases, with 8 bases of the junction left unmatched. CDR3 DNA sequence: TGTGCCAGTAGTGTGACTAGCGGGGTCCCCCACGAGCAGTACTTC. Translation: CASSVTSGVPHEQYF.

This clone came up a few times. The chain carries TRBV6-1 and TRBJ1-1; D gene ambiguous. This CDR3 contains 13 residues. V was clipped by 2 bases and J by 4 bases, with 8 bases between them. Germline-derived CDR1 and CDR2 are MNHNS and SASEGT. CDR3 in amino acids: CASSESSFTEAFF. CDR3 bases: TGTGCCAGCAGTGAATCGAGTTTCACTGAAGCTTTCTTT.

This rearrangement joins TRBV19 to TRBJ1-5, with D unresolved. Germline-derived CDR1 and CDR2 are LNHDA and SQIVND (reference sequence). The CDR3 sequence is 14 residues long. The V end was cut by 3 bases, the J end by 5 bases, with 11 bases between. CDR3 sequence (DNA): TGTGCCAGTAGTATGGGGTGGAGGGATCAGCCCCAGCATTTT. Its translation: CASSMGWRDQPQHF.

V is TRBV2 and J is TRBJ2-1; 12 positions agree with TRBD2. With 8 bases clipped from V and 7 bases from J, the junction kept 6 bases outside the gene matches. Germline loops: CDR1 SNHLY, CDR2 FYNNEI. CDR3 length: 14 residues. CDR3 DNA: TGTGCCAGCGTCGGACTAGCGGGAAGGAATGAGCAGTTCTTC. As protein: CASVGLAGRNEQFF.

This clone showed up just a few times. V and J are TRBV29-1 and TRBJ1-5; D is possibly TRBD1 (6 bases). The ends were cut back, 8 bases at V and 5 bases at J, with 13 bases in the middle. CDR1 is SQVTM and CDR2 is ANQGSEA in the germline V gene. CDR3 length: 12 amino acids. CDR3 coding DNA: TGCAGCATCCGGGACACTGATCAGCCCCAGCATTTT. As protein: CSIRDTDQPQHF.

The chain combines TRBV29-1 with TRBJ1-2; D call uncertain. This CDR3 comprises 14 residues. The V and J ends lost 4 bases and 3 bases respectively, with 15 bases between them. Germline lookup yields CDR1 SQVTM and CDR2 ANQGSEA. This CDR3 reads CSVAGWGLHYGYTF. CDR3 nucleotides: TGCAGCGTTGCGGGGTGGGGATTGCACTATGGCTACACCTTC. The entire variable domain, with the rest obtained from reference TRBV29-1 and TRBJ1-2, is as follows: SAVISQKPSRDICQRGTSLTIQCQVDSQVTMMFWYRQQPGQSLTLIATANQGSEATYESGFVIDKFPISRPNLTFSTLTVSNMSPEDSSIYLCSVAGWGLHYGYTFGSGTRLTVV.

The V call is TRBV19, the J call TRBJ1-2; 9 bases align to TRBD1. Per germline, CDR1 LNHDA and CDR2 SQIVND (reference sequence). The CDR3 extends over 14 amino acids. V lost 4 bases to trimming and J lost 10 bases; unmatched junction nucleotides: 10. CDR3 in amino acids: CASSRSRTGELYTF. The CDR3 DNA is TGTGCCAGTAGTAGGTCAAGGACAGGGGAACTCTACACCTTC. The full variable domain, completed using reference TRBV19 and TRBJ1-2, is DGGITQSPKYLFRKEGQNVTLSCEQNLNHDAMYWYRQDPGQGLRLIYYSQIVNDFQKGDIAEGYSVSREKKESFPLTVTSAQKNPTAFYLCASSRSRTGELYTFGSGTRLTVV.

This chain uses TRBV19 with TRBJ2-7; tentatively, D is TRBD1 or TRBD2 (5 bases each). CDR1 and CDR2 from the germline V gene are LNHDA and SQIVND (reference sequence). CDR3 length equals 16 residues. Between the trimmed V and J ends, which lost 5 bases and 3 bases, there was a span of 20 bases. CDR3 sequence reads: CASSRPRRDGYYEQYF. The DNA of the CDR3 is TGTGCCAGTAGTCGTCCCCGCCGGGACGGGTACTACGAGCAGTACTTC.

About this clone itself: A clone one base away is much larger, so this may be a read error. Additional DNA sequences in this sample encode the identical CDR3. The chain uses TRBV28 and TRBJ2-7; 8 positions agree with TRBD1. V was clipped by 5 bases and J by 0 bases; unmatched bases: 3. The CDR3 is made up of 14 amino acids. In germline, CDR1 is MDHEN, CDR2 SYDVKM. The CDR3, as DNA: TGTGCCAGCAGTAGGACAGGGAGCTCCTACGAGCAGTACTTC. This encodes CASSRTGSSYEQYF.

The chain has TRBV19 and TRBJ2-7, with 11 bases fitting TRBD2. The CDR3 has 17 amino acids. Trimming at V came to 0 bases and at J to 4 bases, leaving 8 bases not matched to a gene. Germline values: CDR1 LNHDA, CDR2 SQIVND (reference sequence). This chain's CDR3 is CASSIEVTSGSSYEQYF. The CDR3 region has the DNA TGTGCCAGTAGTATAGAAGTTACTAGCGGGAGTAGTTACGAGCAGTACTTC.

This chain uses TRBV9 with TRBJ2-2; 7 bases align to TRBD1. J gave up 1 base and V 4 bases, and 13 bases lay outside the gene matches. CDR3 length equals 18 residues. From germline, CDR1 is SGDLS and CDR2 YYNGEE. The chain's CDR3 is CASSPHPGGLGNTGELFF. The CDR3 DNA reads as TGTGCCAGCAGCCCCCACCCAGGGGGTTTGGGGAACACCGGGGAGCTGTTTTTT.

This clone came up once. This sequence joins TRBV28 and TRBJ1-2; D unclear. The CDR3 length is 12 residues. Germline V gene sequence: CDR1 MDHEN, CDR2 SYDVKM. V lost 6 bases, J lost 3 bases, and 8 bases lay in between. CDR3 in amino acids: CASRRTDYGYTF. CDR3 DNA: TGTGCCAGCAGGAGGACGGACTATGGCTACACCTTC.

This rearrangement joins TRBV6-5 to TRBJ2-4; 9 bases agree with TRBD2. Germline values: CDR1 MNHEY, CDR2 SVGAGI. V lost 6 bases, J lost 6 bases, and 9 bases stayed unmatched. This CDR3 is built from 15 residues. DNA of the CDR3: TGTGCCAGCAGCAAGCGGGAGGTACTCGGAAACATTCAGTACTTC. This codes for CASSKREVLGNIQYF.

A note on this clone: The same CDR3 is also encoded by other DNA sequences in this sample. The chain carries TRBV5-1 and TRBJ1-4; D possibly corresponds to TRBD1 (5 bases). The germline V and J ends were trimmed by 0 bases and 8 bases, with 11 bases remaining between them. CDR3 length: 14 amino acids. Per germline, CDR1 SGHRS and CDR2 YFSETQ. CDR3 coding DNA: TGCGCCAGCAGCTTGGGGCAGGGTAGGGAAAAACTGTTTTTT. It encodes CASSLGQGREKLFF. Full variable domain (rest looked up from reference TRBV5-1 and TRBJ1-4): KAGVTQTPRYLIKTRGQQVTLSCSPISGHRSVSWYQQTPGQGLQFLFEYFSETQRNKGNFPGRFSGRQFSNSRSEMNVSTLELGDSALYLCASSLGQGREKLFFGSGTQLSVL.

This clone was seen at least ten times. The CDR3 nucleotides are TGTGCCATCAGATCGGCCGGAGCTACTAATGAAAAACTGTTTTTT. Translating it yields CAIRSAGATNEKLFF. This chain links TRBV10-3 with TRBJ1-4; no clear D. This CDR3 contains 15 residues. Germline CDR1 reads ENHRY; CDR2 reads SYGVKD. V lost 6 bases to trimming and J lost 2 bases, with 13 bases between them.

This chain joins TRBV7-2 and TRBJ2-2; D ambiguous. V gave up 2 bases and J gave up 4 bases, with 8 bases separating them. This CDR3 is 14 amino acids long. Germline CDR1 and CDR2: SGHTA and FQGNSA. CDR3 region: CASSLIKGTGELFF. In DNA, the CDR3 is TGTGCCAGCAGCTTAATAAAGGGCACCGGGGAGCTGTTTTTT.

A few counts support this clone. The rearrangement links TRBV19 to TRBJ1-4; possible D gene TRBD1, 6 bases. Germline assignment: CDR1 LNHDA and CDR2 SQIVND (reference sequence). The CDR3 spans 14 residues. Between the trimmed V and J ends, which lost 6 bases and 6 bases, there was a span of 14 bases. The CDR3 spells CASRYRGGDEKLFF. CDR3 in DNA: TGTGCCAGTAGATATCGCGGGGGCGATGAAAAACTGTTTTTT.

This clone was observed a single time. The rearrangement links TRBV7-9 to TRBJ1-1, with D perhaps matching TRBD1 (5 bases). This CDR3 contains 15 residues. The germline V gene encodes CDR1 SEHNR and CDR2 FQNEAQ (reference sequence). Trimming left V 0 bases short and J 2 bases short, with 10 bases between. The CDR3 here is CASSLAQTANTEAFF. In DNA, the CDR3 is TGTGCCAGCAGCTTAGCGCAGACAGCCAACACTGAAGCTTTCTTT. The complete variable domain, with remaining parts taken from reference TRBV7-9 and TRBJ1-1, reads DTGVSQNPRHKITKRGQNVTFRCDPISEHNRLYWYRQTLGQGPEFLTYFQNEAQLEKSRLLSDRFSAERPKGSFSTLEIQRTEQGDSAMYLCASSLAQTANTEAFFGQGTRLTVV.